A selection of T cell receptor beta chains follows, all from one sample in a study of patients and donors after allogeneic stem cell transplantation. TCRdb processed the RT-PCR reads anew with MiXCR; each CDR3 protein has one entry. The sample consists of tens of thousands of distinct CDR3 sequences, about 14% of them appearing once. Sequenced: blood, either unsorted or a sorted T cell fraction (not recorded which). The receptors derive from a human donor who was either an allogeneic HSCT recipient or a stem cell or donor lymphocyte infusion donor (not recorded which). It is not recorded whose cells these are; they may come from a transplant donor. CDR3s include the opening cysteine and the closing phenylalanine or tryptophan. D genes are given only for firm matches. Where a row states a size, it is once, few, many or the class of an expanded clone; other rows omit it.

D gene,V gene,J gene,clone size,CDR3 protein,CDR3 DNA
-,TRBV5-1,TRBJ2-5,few,CASSLPHGTQETQYF,TGCGCCAGCAGCCTCCCTCACGGGACGCAAGAGACCCAGTACTTC
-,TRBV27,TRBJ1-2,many,CASSSALGYGYTF,TGTGCCAGCAGTTCGGCCCTGGGGTATGGCTACACCTTC
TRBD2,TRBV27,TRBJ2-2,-,CASSHRLAVNTGELFF,TGTGCCAGCAGTCATAGACTAGCTGTTAACACCGGGGAGCTGTTTTTT
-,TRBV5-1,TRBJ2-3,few,CASRRVADTQYF,TGCGCCAGCAGAAGAGTTGCAGATACGCAGTATTTT
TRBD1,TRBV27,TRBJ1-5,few,CASRDRPYDQPQHF,TGTGCCAGCAGGGACAGGCCTTACGATCAGCCCCAGCATTTT
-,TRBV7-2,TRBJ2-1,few,CASSSWDTSYNEQFF,TGTGCCAGCAGCTCATGGGACACCTCCTACAATGAGCAGTTCTTC
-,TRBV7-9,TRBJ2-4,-,CASSINTGIQNIQYF,TGTGCCAGCAGTATAAACACAGGGATACAAAACATTCAGTACTTC
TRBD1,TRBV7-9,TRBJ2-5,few,CASSSKTGEETQYF,TGTGCCAGCAGCTCCAAGACAGGGGAGGAGACCCAGTACTTC
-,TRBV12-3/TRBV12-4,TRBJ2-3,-,CASSFGLSTDTQYF,TGTGCCAGCAGTTTCGGACTTTCCACAGATACGCAGTATTTT
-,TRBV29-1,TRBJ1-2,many,CSVDIGYGYTF,TGCAGCGTTGATATCGGCTATGGCTACACCTTC
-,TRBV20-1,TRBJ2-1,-,CSVGGGTSYNEQFF,TGCAGTGTGGGTGGCGGGACCTCCTACAATGAGCAGTTCTTC
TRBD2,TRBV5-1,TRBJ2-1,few,CASSNTAGASEQFF,TGCGCCAGCAGCAACACAGCGGGAGCCAGTGAGCAGTTCTTC
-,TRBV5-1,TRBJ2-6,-,CASSLVSRGANVLTF,TGCGCCAGCAGCTTGGTATCTAGGGGGGCCAACGTCCTGACTTTC
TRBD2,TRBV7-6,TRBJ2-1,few,CASSYRIPGLEDNEQFF,TGTGCCAGCAGCTACAGAATCCCGGGACTAGAAGACAATGAGCAGTTCTTC
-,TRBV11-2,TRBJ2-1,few,CASSLGSPRTWVRIYNEQFF,TGTGCCAGCAGCTTAGGCTCACCCCGGACTTGGGTGCGAATCTACAATGAGCAGTTCTTC
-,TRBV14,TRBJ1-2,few,CASSTGGYYGYTF,TGTGCCAGCAGCACGGGCGGCTACTATGGCTACACCTTC
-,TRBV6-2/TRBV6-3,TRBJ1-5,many,CASSYGMAGNQPQHF,TGTGCCAGCAGTTACGGGATGGCGGGCAATCAGCCCCAGCATTTT
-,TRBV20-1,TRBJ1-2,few,CSASPTGLYGYTF,TGCAGTGCTTCCCCGACAGGACTCTATGGCTACACCTTC
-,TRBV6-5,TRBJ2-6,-,CASSHPVRGANVLTF,TGTGCCAGCAGTCATCCTGTTCGTGGGGCCAACGTCCTGACTTTC
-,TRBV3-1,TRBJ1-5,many,CASSQVLVSQPQHF,TGTGCCAGCAGCCAAGTTCTTGTGAGTCAGCCCCAGCATTTT
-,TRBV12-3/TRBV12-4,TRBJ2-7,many,CASIKGPYYEQYF,TGTGCCAGCATCAAAGGGCCGTACTACGAGCAGTACTTC
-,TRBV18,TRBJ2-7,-,CASSPTVGRGYEQYF,TGTGCCAGCTCACCCACAGTGGGGCGCGGCTACGAGCAGTACTTC
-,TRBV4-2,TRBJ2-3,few,CASSLLGGVNTDTQYF,TGTGCCAGCAGCCTTCTAGGGGGAGTAAACACAGATACGCAGTATTTT
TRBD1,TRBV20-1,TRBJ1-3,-,CSAKIITGGRGNTIYF,TGCAGTGCTAAGATCATTACAGGGGGTAGGGGAAACACCATATATTTT
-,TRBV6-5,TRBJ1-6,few,CASSARRPYNSPLHF,TGTGCCAGCAGTGCGCGGCGGCCTTATAATTCACCCCTCCACTTT
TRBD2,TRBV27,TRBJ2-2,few,CASSSLSGLVDGELFF,TGTGCCAGCAGTTCGCTGTCAGGACTAGTAGACGGGGAGCTGTTTTTT
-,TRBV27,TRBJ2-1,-,CASSPLALRDNEQFF,TGTGCCAGCAGTCCCCTAGCCCTTCGCGACAATGAGCAGTTCTTC
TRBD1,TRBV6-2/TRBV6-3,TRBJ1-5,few,CASSTSRDRVWGNQPQHF,TGTGCCAGCAGTACGTCCCGGGACAGGGTTTGGGGTAATCAGCCCCAGCATTTT
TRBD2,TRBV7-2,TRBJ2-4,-,CASSLQAGGVNIQYF,TGTGCCAGCAGCTTACAAGCGGGAGGTGTAAACATTCAGTACTTC
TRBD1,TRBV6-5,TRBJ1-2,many,CASSRGTVGYTF,TGTGCCAGCAGTCGAGGGACAGTCGGCTACACCTTC
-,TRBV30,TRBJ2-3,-,CAWLRTDTQYF,TGTGCCTGGCTAAGGACAGATACGCAGTATTTT
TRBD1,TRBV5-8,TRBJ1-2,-,CASSFRDRGPGYTF,TGTGCCAGCAGTTTTCGTGACAGGGGGCCTGGCTACACCTTC
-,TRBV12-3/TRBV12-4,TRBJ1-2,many,CASSLEQNYGYTF,TGTGCCAGCAGTTTAGAGCAGAACTATGGCTACACCTTC
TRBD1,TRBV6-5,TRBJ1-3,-,CASSSHRGPYSGNTIYF,TGTGCCAGCAGTTCCCACAGGGGTCCTTACTCTGGAAACACCATATATTTT
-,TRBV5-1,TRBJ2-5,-,CASRGQETQYF,TGCGCCAGCAGAGGGCAAGAGACCCAGTACTTC
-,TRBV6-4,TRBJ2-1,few,CASSADKQDNEQFF,TGTGCCAGCAGTGCAGACAAGCAAGACAATGAGCAGTTCTTC
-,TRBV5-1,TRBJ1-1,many,CASSPWAGDTEAFF,TGCGCCAGCAGCCCCTGGGCGGGGGACACTGAAGCTTTCTTT
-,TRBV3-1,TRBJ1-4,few,CASSQVRGREKLFF,TGTGCCAGCAGCCAAGTCAGGGGACGAGAAAAACTGTTTTTT
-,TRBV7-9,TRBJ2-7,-,CASSSPSSYEQYF,TGTGCCAGTTCGAGCCCGAGCTCCTACGAGCAGTACTTC
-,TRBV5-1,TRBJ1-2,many,CASSSDLPFRDDYGYTF,TGCGCCAGCAGCTCGGACCTGCCCTTCCGGGACGACTATGGCTACACCTTC
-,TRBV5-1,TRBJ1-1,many,CASSLDRYTEAFF,TGCGCCAGCAGCTTGGACCGGTACACTGAAGCTTTCTTT
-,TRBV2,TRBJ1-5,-,CASTEGRNNQPQHF,TGTGCCAGCACCGAGGGTAGAAACAATCAGCCCCAGCATTTT
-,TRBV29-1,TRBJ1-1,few,CSGSPGVNTEAFF,TGCAGCGGCAGCCCGGGGGTGAACACTGAAGCTTTCTTT
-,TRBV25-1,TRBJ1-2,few,CASSEYRGGSGYTF,TGTGCCAGCAGTGAATATCGGGGAGGAAGTGGCTACACCTTC
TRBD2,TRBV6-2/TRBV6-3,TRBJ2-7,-,CALRRLAGSEQYF,TGTGCCCTTCGTCGACTAGCGGGAAGCGAGCAGTACTTC
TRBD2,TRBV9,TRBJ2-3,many,CASSVTAGVGADTQYF,TGTGCCAGCAGCGTAACAGCGGGAGTTGGCGCAGATACGCAGTATTTT
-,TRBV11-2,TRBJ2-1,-,CASSLVWGNEQFF,TGTGCCAGCAGCTTGGTATGGGGCAATGAGCAGTTCTTC
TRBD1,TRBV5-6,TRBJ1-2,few,CASSRGRTGGGPGYGYTF,TGTGCCAGCAGCCGAGGACGGACAGGGGGTGGCCCAGGATATGGCTACACCTTC
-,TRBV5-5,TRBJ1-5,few,CASSPNVQGWASNQPQHF,TGTGCCAGCAGTCCGAATGTACAGGGCTGGGCAAGCAATCAGCCCCAGCATTTT
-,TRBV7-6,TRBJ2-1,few,CASSSFQYYNEQFF,TGTGCCAGCAGCTCATTCCAATATTACAATGAGCAGTTCTTC
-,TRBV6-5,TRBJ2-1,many,CASRDPTPGDEQFF,TGTGCCAGCAGAGACCCCACCCCGGGCGATGAGCAGTTCTTC
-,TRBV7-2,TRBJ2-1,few,CASSLGQFNEQFF,TGTGCCAGCAGTTTAGGGCAGTTCAATGAGCAGTTCTTC
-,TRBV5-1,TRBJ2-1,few,CASSLESAVNEQFF,TGCGCCAGCAGCTTGGAATCAGCGGTCAATGAGCAGTTCTTC
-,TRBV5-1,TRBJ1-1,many,CASKITGFTEAFF,TGCGCCAGCAAAATTACAGGGTTCACTGAAGCTTTCTTT
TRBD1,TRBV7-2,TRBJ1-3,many,CASSLGTGIGGNTIYF,TGTGCCAGCAGCTTAGGGACAGGGATCGGTGGAAACACCATATATTTT
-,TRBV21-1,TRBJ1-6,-,CASSRESKMTGLFRSPLHF,TGTGCCAGCAGCAGGGAATCGAAAATGACAGGCCTTTTCAGGTCACCCCTCCACTTT
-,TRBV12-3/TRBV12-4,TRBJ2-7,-,CASSSGLLSSYEQYF,TGTGCCAGCAGTTCCGGCCTCCTGAGCTCCTACGAGCAGTACTTC
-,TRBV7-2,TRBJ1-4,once,CASSPQFRGEKLFF,TGTGCCAGCAGCCCCCAGTTCAGGGGCGAAAAACTGTTTTTT
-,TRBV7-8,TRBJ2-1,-,CASSLMADLEQFF,TGTGCCAGCAGCTTGATGGCGGATCTTGAGCAGTTCTTC